These T cell receptor beta chains were read from a single sample in a study of OX40 agonist ivuxolimab in advanced cancers. The protocol was immunoSEQ multiplex PCR, while the TCRdb copy is restricted to in-frame clones and leaves out a portion. The sample contains about 18,000 clones, 80% of which appear only once. The sequencing used CD4+ or CD8+ T cells sorted from blood, collected in a trial of the OX40 agonist ivuxolimab. Source of these receptors: an adult with an advanced solid tumor such as melanoma, head and neck, liver or kidney cancer. The CDR3 runs from the conserved cysteine through the conserved F or W. Fields, in order: D gene, clone size, V gene, J gene, CDR3 protein, CDR3 DNA. D genes are given only for firm matches. Only some rows state a clone size, as once, few, many or a class for expanded clones.

NA	NA	TRBV27	TRBJ2-7	CASQSSGHEQYF	TGTGCCAGCCAAAGCAGCGGCCACGAGCAGTACTTC
TRBD1	NA	TRBV27	TRBJ1-1	CASSPGQGGGTEAFF	TGTGCCAGCAGTCCCGGACAGGGGGGAGGCACTGAAGCTTTCTTT
NA	NA	TRBV9	TRBJ1-1	CASSVEEDPNTEAFF	TGTGCCAGCAGCGTAGAGGAGGACCCGAACACTGAAGCTTTCTTT
TRBD1	NA	TRBV18	TRBJ2-2	CASSPSDRGLTGELFF	TGTGCCAGCTCACCAAGCGACAGGGGGCTTACCGGGGAGCTGTTTTTT
NA	NA	TRBV4-1	TRBJ1-1	CASSQASTEAFF	TGCGCCAGCAGCCAAGCCTCCACTGAAGCTTTCTTT
TRBD2	NA	TRBV5-4	TRBJ2-7	CASSQVSSGGSPYEQYF	TGCGCCAGCAGCCAAGTGTCTAGCGGGGGTTCCCCTTACGAGCAGTACTTC
TRBD2	once	TRBV27	TRBJ2-7	CASSLGGYSYEQYF	TGTGCCAGCAGTTTGGGGGGGTACTCCTACGAGCAGTACTTC
TRBD1	NA	TRBV4-1	TRBJ1-5	CASSQGPTGDQPQHF	TGCGCCAGCAGCCAAGGCCCCACAGGGGATCAGCCCCAGCATTTT
TRBD2	few	TRBV27	TRBJ2-7	CASKSIAGGTYEQYF	TGTGCCAGCAAGTCCATAGCGGGGGGCACGTACGAGCAGTACTTC
NA	medium-sized	TRBV7-9	TRBJ1-5	CASSLAKGRSNQPQHF	TGTGCCAGCAGCTTAGCAAAGGGGAGGAGCAATCAGCCCCAGCATTTT
TRBD1	once	TRBV7-2	TRBJ1-6	CASSSRTGIGSPLHF	TGTGCCAGCAGCTCGCGGACAGGGATTGGTTCACCCCTCCACTTT
TRBD2	once	TRBV5-1	TRBJ2-3	CASSLEGGSWSDTQYF	TGCGCCAGCAGCTTGGAAGGCGGGAGTTGGTCAGATACGCAGTATTTT
NA	NA	TRBV30	TRBJ2-3	CAAQGWLAEADTQYF	TGTGCCGCCCAGGGGTGGCTAGCGGAAGCAGATACGCAGTATTTT
NA	NA	TRBV7-9	TRBJ2-2	CASRERSPPTENTGELFF	TGTGCCAGTCGCGAGAGATCGCCGCCGACGGAGAACACCGGGGAGCTGTTTTTT
NA	NA	TRBV29-1	TRBJ2-3	CSVVGAAAWADTQYF	TGCAGCGTTGTGGGAGCAGCGGCGTGGGCAGATACGCAGTATTTT
NA	NA	TRBV7-2	TRBJ2-3	CASSWAVVLDTDTQYF	TGTGCCAGCAGCTGGGCCGTTGTGCTAGACACAGATACGCAGTATTTT
NA	NA	TRBV2	TRBJ1-4	CASSEGRWEEKLFF	TGTGCCAGCAGTGAGGGACGGTGGGAGGAAAAACTGTTTTTT